This TCR beta chain was captured by sequencing in a study of radiotherapy plus CTLA-4 blockade in lung cancer. As concerns this clone: Antigen specificity is unknown. Germline is not matched at one junction end, which may reflect a read error.

Study-level results: TCR clones from tumors expanded in blood after radiotherapy plus ipilimumab.

TCRdb's copy holds only in-frame clones and misses some; the assay was immunoSEQ multiplex PCR. The sample holds 85,000 to 130,000 clones; about 83% are singletons and the top ten take over 2%. CDR1 is SGHKS and CDR2 is YYEKEE in the germline V gene (reference sequence). The CDR3 length is 15 residues. Each patient with chemo-refractory metastatic non-small-cell lung cancer was treated with focal radiation plus CTLA-4 blockade using ipilimumab. The receptor was isolated from a human donor with non-small cell lung cancer that progressed on radiotherapy plus ipilimumab. Some clones in this sample may be carry-over from other donors' samples. This material consisted of peripheral blood, taken from a patient treated with radiotherapy plus ipilimumab. This chain uses TRBV5-5 with TRBJ1-1; D is unresolved. The CDR3 loop reads CASSLDASSRTAAFF. The CDR3 bases are TGTGCCAGCAGCTTGGACGCATCTTCGCGGACTGCAGCTTTCTTT.